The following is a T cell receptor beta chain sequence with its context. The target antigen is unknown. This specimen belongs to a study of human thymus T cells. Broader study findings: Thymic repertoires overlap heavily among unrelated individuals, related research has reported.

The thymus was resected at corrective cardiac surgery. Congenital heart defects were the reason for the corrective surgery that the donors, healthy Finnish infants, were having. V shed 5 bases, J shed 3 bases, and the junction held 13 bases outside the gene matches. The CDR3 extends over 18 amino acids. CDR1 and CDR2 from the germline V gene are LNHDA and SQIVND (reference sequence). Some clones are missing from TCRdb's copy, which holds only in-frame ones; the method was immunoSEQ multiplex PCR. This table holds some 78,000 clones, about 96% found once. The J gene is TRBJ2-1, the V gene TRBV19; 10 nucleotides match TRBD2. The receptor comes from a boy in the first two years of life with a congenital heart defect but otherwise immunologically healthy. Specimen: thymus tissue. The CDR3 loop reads CASSLGLAGEHRYNEQFF. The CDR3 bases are TGTGCCAGTAGTCTCGGCCTAGCGGGGGAACACCGCTACAATGAGCAGTTCTTC.